These T cell receptor beta chains were read from a single sample in a study of T cells in Graves' hyperthyroidism and ophthalmopathy. A single record per CDR3 protein comes from TCRdb applying MiXCR to the multiplex PCR reads. The table records 600,000 to 800,000 distinct CDR3 sequences, over 35% of them present only once. The sample taken for sequencing was blood. The source is a woman between 40 and 50 years old with Graves' hyperthyroidism. Each CDR3 is given with its conserved first and last residue. Each record gives: J gene, D gene, V gene, clone size, CDR3 protein, CDR3 DNA. D genes are given only for firm matches. The size field is filled for only some rows; it gives once, few, many or a size class.

j_call: TRBJ2-7
d_call: -
v_call: TRBV20-1
clone_size: many
cdr3_aa: CSARKRSGFTYEQYF
cdr3_nt: TGCAGTGCTAGAAAACGAAGCGGATTCACCTACGAGCAGTACTTC

j_call: TRBJ1-1
d_call: -
v_call: TRBV19
clone_size: few
cdr3_aa: CASSIGRANTEAFF
cdr3_nt: TGTGCCAGTAGTATAGGTAGGGCGAACACTGAAGCTTTCTTT

j_call: TRBJ1-3
d_call: -
v_call: TRBV24-1
clone_size: many
cdr3_aa: CATSDPYSGNTIYF
cdr3_nt: TGTGCCACCAGTGATCCCTACTCTGGAAACACCATATATTTT

j_call: TRBJ1-2
d_call: TRBD1
v_call: TRBV7-2
clone_size: -
cdr3_aa: CASSHGRTGNYYGYTF
cdr3_nt: TGTGCCAGCAGCCACGGAAGGACAGGGAACTACTATGGCTACACCTTC

j_call: TRBJ2-5
d_call: TRBD1
v_call: TRBV12-3/TRBV12-4
clone_size: -
cdr3_aa: CASSPGQGAVETQYF
cdr3_nt: TGTGCCAGCAGTCCGGGACAGGGGGCAGTGGAGACCCAGTACTTC

j_call: TRBJ1-4
d_call: -
v_call: TRBV7-9
clone_size: -
cdr3_aa: CASSQERGGYF
cdr3_nt: TGCGCCAGCAGCCAGGAAAGGGGGGGTTATTTT

j_call: TRBJ2-5
d_call: TRBD1
v_call: TRBV2
clone_size: once
cdr3_aa: CASSEATGGGETQYF
cdr3_nt: TGTGCCAGCAGTGAAGCGACAGGGGGGGGTGAGACCCAGTACTTC

j_call: TRBJ1-5
d_call: -
v_call: TRBV20-1
clone_size: -
cdr3_aa: CSAGGKGEGSNQPQHF
cdr3_nt: TGCAGTGCTGGCGGGAAGGGAGAGGGTAGCAATCAGCCCCAGCATTTT

j_call: TRBJ1-1
d_call: -
v_call: TRBV19
clone_size: few
cdr3_aa: CASSIRTNKGTEAFF
cdr3_nt: TGTGCCAGTAGTATCCGGACAAATAAGGGTACTGAAGCTTTCTTT

j_call: TRBJ2-5
d_call: TRBD2
v_call: TRBV10-2
clone_size: many
cdr3_aa: CATTLAGMNQETQYF
cdr3_nt: TGCGCCACCACCTTAGCGGGGATGAACCAAGAGACCCAGTACTTC

j_call: TRBJ1-1
d_call: -
v_call: TRBV29-1
clone_size: -
cdr3_aa: CSAVQGSNTEAFF
cdr3_nt: TGCAGCGCTGTACAGGGTTCGAACACTGAAGCTTTCTTT

j_call: TRBJ2-7
d_call: TRBD1
v_call: TRBV5-1
clone_size: -
cdr3_aa: CASSGTTGSYEQYF
cdr3_nt: TGCGCCAGCAGCGGGACGACAGGGTCCTACGAGCAGTACTTC

j_call: TRBJ2-7
d_call: -
v_call: TRBV4-3
clone_size: many
cdr3_aa: CASSQGAGEINEQYF
cdr3_nt: TGCGCCAGCAGCCAAGGCGCAGGGGAGATAAACGAGCAGTACTTC

j_call: TRBJ2-3
d_call: TRBD2
v_call: TRBV29-1
clone_size: -
cdr3_aa: CSVSLAEFTDTQYF
cdr3_nt: TGCAGCGTTTCACTAGCGGAGTTCACGGATACGCAGTATTTT

j_call: TRBJ1-3
d_call: -
v_call: TRBV9
clone_size: many
cdr3_aa: CASSVTGGSGNTIYF
cdr3_nt: TGTGCCAGCAGCGTGACCGGGGGCTCTGGAAACACCATATATTTT

j_call: TRBJ1-1
d_call: -
v_call: TRBV19
clone_size: -
cdr3_aa: CASTDSHTEAFF
cdr3_nt: TGTGCCAGTACCGACAGTCACACTGAAGCTTTCTTT